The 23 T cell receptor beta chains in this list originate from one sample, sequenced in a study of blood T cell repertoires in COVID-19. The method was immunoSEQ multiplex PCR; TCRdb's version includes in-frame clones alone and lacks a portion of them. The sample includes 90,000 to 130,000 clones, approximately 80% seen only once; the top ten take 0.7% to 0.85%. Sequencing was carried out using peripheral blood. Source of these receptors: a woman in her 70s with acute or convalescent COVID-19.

The CDR3 nucleotides are TGTGCCAGCAGGCCCGACGCGGGGCGGGAGATAGGAGATACGCAGTATTTT. Translation: CASRPDAGREIGDTQYF. The chain couples TRBV5-4 to TRBJ2-3; TRBD2 matches 7 bases. The CDR3 extends over 17 amino acids. The V gene end was trimmed by 5 bases and the J gene end by 5 bases; junction bases not matched to a gene: 17. The V gene's germline CDR1 is SGHNT and CDR2 YYREEE (reference sequence).

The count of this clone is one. The CDR3 DNA is TGTGCCAGCAGCTCCCTATTCATGACAGGGGGAGGTGGGGAGACCCAGTACTTC. As protein: CASSSLFMTGGGGETQYF. This chain connects TRBV11-2 to TRBJ2-5; 9 positions match TRBD1. Germline loops: CDR1 SGHAT, CDR2 FQNNGV. J lost 5 bases, V lost 4 bases, and 17 bases had no gene match. The CDR3 sequence is 18 residues long. Full variable domain (missing parts from reference TRBV11-2 and TRBJ2-5): EAGVAQSPRYKIIEKRQSVAFWCNPISGHATLYWYQQILGQGPKLLIQFQNNGVVDDSQLPKDRFSAERLKGVDSTLKIQPAKLEDSAVYLCASSSLFMTGGGGETQYFGPGTRLLVL.

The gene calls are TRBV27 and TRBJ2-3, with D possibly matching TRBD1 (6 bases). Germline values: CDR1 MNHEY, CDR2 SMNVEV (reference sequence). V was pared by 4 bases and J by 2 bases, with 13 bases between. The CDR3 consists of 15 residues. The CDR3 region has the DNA TGTGCCAGCAGTTGGGGACATATGGACACAGATACGCAGTATTTT. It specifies CASSWGHMDTDTQYF.

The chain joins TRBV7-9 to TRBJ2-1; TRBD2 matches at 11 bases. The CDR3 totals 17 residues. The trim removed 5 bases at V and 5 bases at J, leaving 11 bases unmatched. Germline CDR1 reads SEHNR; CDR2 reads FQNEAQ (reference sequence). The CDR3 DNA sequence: TGTGCCAGCAGCCCCGGGTATGGACTAGCGGGTCACAATGAGCAGTTCTTC. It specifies CASSPGYGLAGHNEQFF.

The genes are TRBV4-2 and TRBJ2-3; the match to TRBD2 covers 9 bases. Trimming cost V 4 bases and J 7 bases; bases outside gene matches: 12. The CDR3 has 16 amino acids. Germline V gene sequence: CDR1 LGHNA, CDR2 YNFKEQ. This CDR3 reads CASSRGLAGYWNTQYF. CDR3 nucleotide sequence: TGTGCCAGCAGCCGCGGGCTAGCGGGATACTGGAATACGCAGTATTTT.

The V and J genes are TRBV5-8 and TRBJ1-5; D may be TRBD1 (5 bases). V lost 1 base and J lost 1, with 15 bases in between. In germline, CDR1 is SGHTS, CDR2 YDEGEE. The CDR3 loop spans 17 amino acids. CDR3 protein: CASSLKISAGSNQPQHF. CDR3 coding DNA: TGTGCCAGCAGCTTGAAAATCTCGGCAGGGAGCAATCAGCCCCAGCATTTT.

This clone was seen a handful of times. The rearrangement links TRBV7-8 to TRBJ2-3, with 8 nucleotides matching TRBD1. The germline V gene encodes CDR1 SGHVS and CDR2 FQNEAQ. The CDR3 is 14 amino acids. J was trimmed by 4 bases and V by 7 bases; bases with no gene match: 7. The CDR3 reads CASKQQGAADTQYF. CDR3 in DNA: TGTGCCAGCAAGCAGCAGGGGGCAGCAGATACGCAGTATTTT.

In DNA, the CDR3 is TGTGCCAGTATGAAGGACAGGGCGGGCTATGGCTACACCTTC. Translated, it gives CASMKDRAGYGYTF. The chain combines TRBV19 with TRBJ1-2; 8 bases agree with TRBD1. V dropped 7 bases and J dropped 4; count of bases not matched to a gene: 8. The CDR3 is made up of 14 amino acids. Germline-derived CDR1 and CDR2 are LNHDA and SQIVND (reference sequence).

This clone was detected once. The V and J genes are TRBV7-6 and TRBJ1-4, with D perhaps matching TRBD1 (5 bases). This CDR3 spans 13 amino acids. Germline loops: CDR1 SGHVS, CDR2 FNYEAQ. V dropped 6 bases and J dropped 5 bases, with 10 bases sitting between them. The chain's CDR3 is CASSRGPNEKLFF. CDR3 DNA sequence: TGTGCCAGCAGTAGGGGCCCGAATGAAAAACTGTTTTTT.

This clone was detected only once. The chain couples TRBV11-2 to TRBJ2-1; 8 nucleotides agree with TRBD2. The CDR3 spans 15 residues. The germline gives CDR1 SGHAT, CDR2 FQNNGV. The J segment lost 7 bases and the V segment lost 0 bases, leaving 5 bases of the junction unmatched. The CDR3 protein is CASSLDRASGNEQFF. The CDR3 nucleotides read TGTGCCAGCAGCTTAGATCGGGCTAGCGGGAATGAGCAGTTCTTC.

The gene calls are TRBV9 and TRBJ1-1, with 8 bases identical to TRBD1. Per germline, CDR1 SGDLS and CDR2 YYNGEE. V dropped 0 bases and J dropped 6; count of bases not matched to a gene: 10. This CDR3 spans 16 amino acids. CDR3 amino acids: CASSVALGQADAEAFF. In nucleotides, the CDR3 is TGTGCCAGCAGCGTAGCTCTGGGACAGGCTGACGCTGAAGCTTTCTTT.

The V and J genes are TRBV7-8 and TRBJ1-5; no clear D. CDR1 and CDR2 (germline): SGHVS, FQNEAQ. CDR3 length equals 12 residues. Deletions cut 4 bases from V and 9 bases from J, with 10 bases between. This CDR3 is CASSSFGRPQHF. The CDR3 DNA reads TGTGCCAGCAGCTCTTTCGGGAGGCCCCAGCATTTT. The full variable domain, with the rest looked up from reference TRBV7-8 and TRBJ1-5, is GAGVSQSPRYKVAKRGQDVALRCDPISGHVSLFWYQQALGQGPEFLTYFQNEAQLDKSGLPSDRFFAERPEGSVSTLKIQRTQQEDSAVYLCASSSFGRPQHFGDGTRLSIL.

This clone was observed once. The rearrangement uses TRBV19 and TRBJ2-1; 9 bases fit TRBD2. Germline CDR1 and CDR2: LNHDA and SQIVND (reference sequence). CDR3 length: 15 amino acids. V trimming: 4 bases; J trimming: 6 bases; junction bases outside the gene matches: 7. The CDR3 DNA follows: TGTGCCAGTAGTACGGGACTAGCTCGGGCCAATGAGCAGTTCTTC. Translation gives CASSTGLARANEQFF.

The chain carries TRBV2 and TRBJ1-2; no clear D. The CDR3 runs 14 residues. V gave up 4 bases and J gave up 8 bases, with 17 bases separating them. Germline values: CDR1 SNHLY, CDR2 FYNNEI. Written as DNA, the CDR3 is TGTGCCAGCAGTGCGGCAGTCAGAGGGCCAGGCTACACCTTC. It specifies CASSAAVRGPGYTF.

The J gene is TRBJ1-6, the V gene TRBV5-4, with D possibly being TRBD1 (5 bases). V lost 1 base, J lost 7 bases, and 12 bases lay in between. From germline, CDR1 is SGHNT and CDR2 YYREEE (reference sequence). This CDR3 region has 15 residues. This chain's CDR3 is CASSLRGIWNSPLHF. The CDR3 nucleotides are TGTGCCAGCAGCTTGCGGGGGATTTGGAATTCACCCCTCCACTTT.

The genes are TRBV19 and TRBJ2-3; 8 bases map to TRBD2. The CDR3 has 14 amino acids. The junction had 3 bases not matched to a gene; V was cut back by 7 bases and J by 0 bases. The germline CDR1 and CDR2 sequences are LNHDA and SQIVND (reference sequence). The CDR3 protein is CASKASGSTDTQYF. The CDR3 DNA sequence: TGTGCCAGTAAGGCTAGCGGGAGCACAGATACGCAGTATTTT.

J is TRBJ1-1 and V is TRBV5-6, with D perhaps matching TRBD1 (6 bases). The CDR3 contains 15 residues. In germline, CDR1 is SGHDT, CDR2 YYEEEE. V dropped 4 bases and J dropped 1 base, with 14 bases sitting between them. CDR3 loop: CASSPATGKNTEAFF. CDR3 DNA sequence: TGTGCCAGCAGCCCGGCCACAGGGAAGAACACTGAAGCTTTCTTT.

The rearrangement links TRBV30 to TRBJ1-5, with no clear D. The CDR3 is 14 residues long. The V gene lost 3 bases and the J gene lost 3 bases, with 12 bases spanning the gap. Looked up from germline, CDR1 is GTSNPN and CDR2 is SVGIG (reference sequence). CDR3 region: CAWRGPGTNQPQHF. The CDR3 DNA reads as TGTGCCTGGAGGGGTCCGGGAACCAATCAGCCCCAGCATTTT.

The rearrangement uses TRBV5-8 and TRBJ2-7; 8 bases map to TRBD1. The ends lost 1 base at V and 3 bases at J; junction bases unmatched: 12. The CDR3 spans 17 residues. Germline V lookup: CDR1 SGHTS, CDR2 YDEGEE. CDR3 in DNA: TGTGCCAGCAGCTTGTTCTTGGGGACAGGTGTTGACTACGAGCAGTACTTC. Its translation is CASSLFLGTGVDYEQYF.

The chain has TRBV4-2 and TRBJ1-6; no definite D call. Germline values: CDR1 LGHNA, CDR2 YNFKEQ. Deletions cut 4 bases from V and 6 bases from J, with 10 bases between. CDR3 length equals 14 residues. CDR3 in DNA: TGTGCCAGCAGCCGAACGGTTAGTAATTCACCCCTCCACTTT. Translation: CASSRTVSNSPLHF.

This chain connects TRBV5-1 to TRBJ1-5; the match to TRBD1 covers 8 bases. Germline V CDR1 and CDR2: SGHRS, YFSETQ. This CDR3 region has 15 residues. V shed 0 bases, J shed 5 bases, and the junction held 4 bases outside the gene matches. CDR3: CASSLEGQGDQPQHF. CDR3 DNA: TGCGCCAGCAGCTTGGAAGGACAGGGAGATCAGCCCCAGCATTTT.

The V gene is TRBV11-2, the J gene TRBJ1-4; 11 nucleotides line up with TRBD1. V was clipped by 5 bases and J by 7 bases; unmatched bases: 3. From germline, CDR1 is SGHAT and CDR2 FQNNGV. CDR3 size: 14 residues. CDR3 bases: TGTGCCAGCAGCCCGGACAGGGGGCTTGAAAAACTGTTTTTT. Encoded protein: CASSPDRGLEKLFF.

The CDR3 DNA is TGTGCCACCAGCGGGTTGACAGGCCTTAATTCACCCCTCCACTTT. It codes for CATSGLTGLNSPLHF. The chain couples TRBV15 to TRBJ1-6; maybe TRBD1 (6 bases). Trimming removed 5 bases from V and 6 bases from J, with 14 bases in between. The CDR3 is made up of 15 amino acids. Germline V gene sequence: CDR1 LNHNV, CDR2 YYDKDF (reference sequence).